What follows are 23 T cell receptor beta chains derived from one specimen sequenced in a study of T-cell memory formation after mild COVID-19. TCRdb reprocessed the 5' RACE reads with MiXCR, giving one entry per CDR3 protein. The sample shows 140,000 or so distinct CDR3 sequences, about 19% of them seen only once. Sequenced sample: PBMCs or a T cell subset sorted from them (not recorded which). The receptors stem from an adult woman who had mild COVID-19 (a few samples of this study predate the infection). Cell type and time point are not known.

J is TRBJ1-4 and V is TRBV6-5, with 9 bases matching TRBD1. V was clipped by 5 bases and J by 8 bases; unmatched bases: 6. The CDR3 contains 14 residues. From germline, CDR1 is MNHEY and CDR2 SVGAGI. The CDR3 here is CASSLGQGWEKLFF. CDR3 nucleotides: TGTGCCAGCAGTCTGGGACAGGGATGGGAAAAACTGTTTTTT.

In this sample, this clonotype turned up a few times. This chain connects TRBV11-3 to TRBJ2-1, with 15 bases matching TRBD2. Looked up from germline, CDR1 is SGHNT and CDR2 is YENEEA. The V gene end was trimmed by 5 bases and the J gene end by 9 bases; junction bases not matched to a gene: 8. There are 16 residues in the CDR3. The CDR3 region has the DNA TGTGCCAGCAGCCCTGGACTAGCGGGGGGGCTCAGTGAGCAGTTCTTC. Amino acid sequence: CASSPGLAGGLSEQFF.

This clonotype was seen more than once but under ten times. The chain uses TRBV7-9 and TRBJ2-3; possibly TRBD1 for D (5 bases). Germline V gene data show CDR1 as SEHNR and CDR2 as FQNEAQ (reference sequence). The ends were cut back, 2 bases at V and 0 bases at J, with 6 bases in the middle. The CDR3 spans 14 residues. The CDR3 is CASSLQGSTDTQYF. CDR3 nucleotides: TGTGCCAGCAGCTTACAGGGAAGCACAGATACGCAGTATTTT.

This clonotype was observed a handful of times. The chain joins TRBV10-3 to TRBJ1-2, with D unresolved. The CDR3 is 14 amino acids. Germline V CDR1 and CDR2: ENHRY, SYGVKD. V shed 6 bases and J shed 0 bases, with 11 bases lying between them. CDR3 nucleotides: TGTGCCATCAGCCACCGGGCAGCTAACTATGGCTACACCTTC. It translates to CAISHRAANYGYTF.

This clonotype was seen many times. The V gene is TRBV7-6, the J gene TRBJ2-7; D is undetermined. The CDR3 is made up of 15 amino acids. Per germline, CDR1 SGHVS and CDR2 FNYEAQ. The ends were cut back, 4 bases at V and 2 bases at J, with 15 bases in the middle. CDR3 loop: CASSSVLESPYEQYF. CDR3 coding DNA: TGTGCCAGCAGCTCCGTCCTCGAATCCCCCTACGAGCAGTACTTC.

V is TRBV30 and J is TRBJ1-2; a possible D gene is TRBD1 (5 bases). V gave up 0 bases and J gave up 3 bases, with 8 bases separating them. CDR1 is GTSNPN and CDR2 is SVGIG in the germline V gene (reference sequence). This CDR3 region has 13 residues. CDR3 loop: CAWSVQAYYGYTF. The CDR3 bases are TGTGCCTGGAGTGTACAGGCGTACTATGGCTACACCTTC.

This clonotype was counted a few times. The chain carries TRBV4-2 and TRBJ1-1; tentatively, D is TRBD1 (5 bases). The V gene lost 4 bases and the J gene lost 4 bases, with 16 bases spanning the gap. CDR1 and CDR2 (germline): LGHNA, YNFKEQ. The CDR3 sequence is 15 residues long. The CDR3 region is CASSPGEGRITEAFF. The CDR3, as DNA: TGTGCCAGCAGCCCGGGCGAGGGGCGTATCACTGAAGCTTTCTTT.

This clonotype was seen repeatedly, ten times or more. V is TRBV11-2 and J is TRBJ2-7; the match to TRBD1 covers 9 bases. The trim removed 1 base at V and 3 bases at J, leaving 7 bases unmatched. The germline V gene has CDR1 SGHAT and CDR2 FQNNGV. The CDR3 covers 16 residues. CDR3 DNA sequence: TGTGCCAGCAGCTTAGGGCGGGACAGGGCCCACTACGAGCAGTACTTC. As protein: CASSLGRDRAHYEQYF.

The chain is built from TRBV4-2 and TRBJ2-2; TRBD2 matches at 8 bases. CDR1 and CDR2 (germline): LGHNA, YNFKEQ. V lost 4 bases, J lost 3 bases, and 7 bases stayed unmatched. This CDR3 comprises 16 residues. The CDR3 sequence: CASSRRGLGDTGELFF. The CDR3 region has the DNA TGTGCCAGCAGCCGCCGGGGACTAGGAGACACCGGGGAGCTGTTTTTT.

The chain links TRBV7-9 to TRBJ1-1; no firm D call. Between the trimmed V and J ends, which lost 5 bases and 0 bases, there was a span of 13 bases. The CDR3 has 15 residues. CDR1 and CDR2 (germline): SEHNR, FQNEAQ (reference sequence). CDR3 bases: TGTGCCAGCAGCGCCTACCGGTCTTTGAACACTGAAGCTTTCTTT. Residues: CASSAYRSLNTEAFF.

The chain links TRBV5-5 to TRBJ2-2; TRBD2 agrees at 14 bases. This CDR3 has 17 amino acids. The ends lost 4 bases at V and 5 bases at J; junction bases unmatched: 7. Germline assignment: CDR1 SGHKS and CDR2 YYEKEE (reference sequence). The CDR3 sequence is CASSRGLAGVRTGELFF. In nucleotides, the CDR3 is TGTGCCAGCAGCCGGGGACTAGCGGGAGTAAGGACCGGGGAGCTGTTTTTT.

This clonotype was picked up a small number of times. The chain couples TRBV24-1 to TRBJ1-5; TRBD1 matches 8 bases. Germline V CDR1 and CDR2: KGHDR, SFDVKD. V dropped 5 bases and J dropped 5; count of bases not matched to a gene: 4. The CDR3 has 14 amino acids. The CDR3 region is CATSGGDRYQPQHF. CDR3 bases: TGTGCCACCAGTGGGGGGGACAGGTATCAGCCCCAGCATTTT.

This clonotype was recorded a few times. The J gene is TRBJ2-7, the V gene TRBV14, with 12 bases lining up with TRBD2. The CDR3 is 15 amino acids. CDR1 is SGHDN, CDR2 FVKESK, per germline. V shed 3 bases, J shed 2 bases, and the junction held 2 bases outside the gene matches. The chain's CDR3 is CASSQGLAGPYEQYF. DNA for the CDR3: TGTGCCAGCAGCCAGGGACTAGCGGGCCCCTACGAGCAGTACTTC.

V is TRBV7-3 and J is TRBJ2-2; possibly TRBD1 for D (6 bases). V lost 6 bases and J 3 bases, leaving 14 bases between the germline ends. The germline CDR1 and CDR2 sequences are SGHTA and FQGTGA. The CDR3 runs to 15 residues. CDR3 DNA sequence: TGTGCCAGCAGTTCTGACAGGCTCGACACCGGGGAGCTGTTTTTT. It encodes CASSSDRLDTGELFF.

The chain combines TRBV6-2 or TRBV6-3 with TRBJ2-1; D may correspond to TRBD1 or TRBD2 (5 bases each). CDR3 size: 15 residues. The V gene lost 6 bases and the J gene lost 0 bases, with 12 bases spanning the gap. Germline V gene data show CDR1 as MNHEY and CDR2 as SVGEGT. The CDR3 nucleotides are TGTGCCAGCAGCCCTCCAGGGAGCTCCTACAATGAGCAGTTCTTC. Protein: CASSPPGSSYNEQFF.

The V gene is TRBV7-7, the J gene TRBJ2-5; D is undetermined. Germline CDR1 reads SSHAT; CDR2 reads FNYEAQ (reference sequence). The V end was cut by 5 bases, the J end by 5 bases, with 12 bases between. This CDR3 is 13 amino acids long. The CDR3, as DNA: TGTGCCAGCAGCGCCCACGGATCCGAGACCCAGTACTTC. It translates to CASSAHGSETQYF.

As regards this clonotype: The junction differs from germline at one of its ends, possibly a read error. The rearrangement uses TRBV19 and TRBJ2-1, with 8 positions matching TRBD2. Germline V gene lookup returns CDR1 LNHDA and CDR2 SQIVND (reference sequence). The CDR3 is made up of 16 amino acids. CDR3 in DNA: TGTGCCAGCAGTAAGGGGGGACTAGGGACCTACAATGAGCAGTTCTTC. It encodes CASSKGGLGTYNEQFF.

V usage is TRBV12-3 or TRBV12-4 and J usage is TRBJ1-2, with D perhaps matching TRBD1 (6 bases). The CDR3 spans 15 residues. V lost 3 bases to trimming and J lost 4 bases, with 15 bases between them. The CDR3 is CASSFSGAGIYGYTF. The CDR3 bases are TGTGCCAGCAGTTTTTCGGGGGCCGGGATCTATGGCTACACCTTC.

This clonotype was found many times. The chain combines TRBV7-9 with TRBJ2-1; D unclear. Per the germline V gene, CDR1 is SEHNR and CDR2 is FQNEAQ (reference sequence). The CDR3 runs 12 residues. V gave up 0 bases and J gave up 15 bases, with 12 bases separating them. CDR3 residues: CASSLAPQVRFF. The CDR3 coding sequence is TGTGCCAGCAGCTTAGCGCCGCAGGTTAGGTTCTTC.

The chain links TRBV5-1 to TRBJ2-1; tentative D call: TRBD2 (7 bases). The CDR3 has 15 amino acids. Trimming pared 3 bases from V and 8 bases from J, leaving 18 bases between. Germline V gene sequence: CDR1 SGHRS, CDR2 YFSETQ. CDR3 nucleotides: TGCGCCAGCAGCTCGAAGGGGGGGACTTTGCATGAGCAGTTCTTC. Translated: CASSSKGGTLHEQFF.

The V call is TRBV30, the J call TRBJ2-1; no firm D call. The V and J ends lost 0 bases and 0 bases respectively, with 6 bases between them. Per the germline V gene, CDR1 is GTSNPN and CDR2 is SVGIG (reference sequence). The CDR3 covers 14 residues. The CDR3 region is CAWSVLNSYNEQFF. In DNA form, the CDR3 reads TGTGCCTGGAGTGTACTCAACTCCTACAATGAGCAGTTCTTC.

The chain has TRBV6-1 and TRBJ1-5, with 8 bases that match TRBD1. The CDR3 loop spans 14 amino acids. CDR1 and CDR2 (germline): MNHNS, SASEGT. Trimming cost V 10 bases and J 4 bases; bases outside gene matches: 9. The CDR3 protein is CATTRTGRNQPQHF. CDR3 nucleotide sequence: TGTGCCACCACCCGGACAGGGAGGAATCAGCCCCAGCATTTT.

V is TRBV29-1 and J is TRBJ1-1; 8 nucleotides line up with TRBD1. The V gene end was trimmed by 4 bases and the J gene end by 2 bases; junction bases not matched to a gene: 3. Germline values: CDR1 SQVTM, CDR2 ANQGSEA. The CDR3 has 13 amino acids. CDR3 nucleotide sequence: TGCAGCGTTGGGGCAGGGGGCAACACTGAAGCTTTCTTT. Its translation is CSVGAGGNTEAFF.